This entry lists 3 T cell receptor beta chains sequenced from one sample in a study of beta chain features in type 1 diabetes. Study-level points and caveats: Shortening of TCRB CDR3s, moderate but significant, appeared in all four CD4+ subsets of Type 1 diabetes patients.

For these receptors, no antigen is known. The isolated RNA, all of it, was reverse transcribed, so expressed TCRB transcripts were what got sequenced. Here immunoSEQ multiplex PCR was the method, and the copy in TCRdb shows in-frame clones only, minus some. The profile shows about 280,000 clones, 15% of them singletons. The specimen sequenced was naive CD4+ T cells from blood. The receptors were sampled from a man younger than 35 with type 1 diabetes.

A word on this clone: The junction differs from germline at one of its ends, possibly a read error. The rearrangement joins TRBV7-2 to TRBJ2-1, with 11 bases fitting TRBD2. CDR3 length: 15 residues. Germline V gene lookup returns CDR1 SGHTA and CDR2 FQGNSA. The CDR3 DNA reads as TGTGCCAGCAGCGTAGCGGGGGGGCCTGGCAATGAGCAGTTCTTC. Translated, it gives CASSVAGGPGNEQFF.

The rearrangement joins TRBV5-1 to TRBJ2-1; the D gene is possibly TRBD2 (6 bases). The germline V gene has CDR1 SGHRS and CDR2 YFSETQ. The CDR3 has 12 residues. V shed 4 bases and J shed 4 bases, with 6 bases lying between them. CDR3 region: CASSSGYNEQFF. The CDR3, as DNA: TGCGCCAGCAGCAGCGGGTACAATGAGCAGTTCTTC.

CDR3 sequence (DNA): TGTGCCTGGAGCACCGGGACAGGGGGCACCGGGGAGCTGTTTTTT. Translation gives CAWSTGTGGTGELFF. J is TRBJ2-2 and V is TRBV30, with 11 bases fitting TRBD1. J lost 4 bases, V lost 3 bases, and 4 bases had no gene match. Germline lookup yields CDR1 GTSNPN and CDR2 SVGIG (reference sequence). CDR3 size: 15 residues.